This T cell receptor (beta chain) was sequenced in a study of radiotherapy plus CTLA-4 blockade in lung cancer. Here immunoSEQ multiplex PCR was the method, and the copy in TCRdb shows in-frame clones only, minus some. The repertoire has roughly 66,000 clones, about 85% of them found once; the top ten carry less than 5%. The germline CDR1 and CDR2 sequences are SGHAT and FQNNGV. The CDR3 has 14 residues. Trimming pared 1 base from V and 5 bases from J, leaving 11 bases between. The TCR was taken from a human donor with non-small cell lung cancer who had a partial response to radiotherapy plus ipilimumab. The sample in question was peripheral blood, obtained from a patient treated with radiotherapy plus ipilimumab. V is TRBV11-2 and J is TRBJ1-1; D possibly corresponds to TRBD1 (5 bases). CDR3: CASSLGGEYTEAFF. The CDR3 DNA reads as TGTGCCAGCAGCTTAGGGGGGGAATATACTGAAGCTTTCTTT.